One sample yielded the 17 T cell receptor beta chains listed below, sequenced in a study of blood T cell repertoires in COVID-19. The protocol was immunoSEQ multiplex PCR, while the TCRdb copy is restricted to in-frame clones and leaves out a portion. This repertoire shows some 250,000 clones, about nine tenths found once; its top ten account for about 12%. Sequencing used peripheral blood. These receptors came from a woman in her twenties or thirties with COVID-19, enrolled during active disease.

The rearrangement links TRBV5-4 to TRBJ2-7, with D possibly TRBD2 on 5 matching bases. This CDR3 comprises 14 residues. The germline V gene encodes CDR1 SGHNT and CDR2 YYREEE (reference sequence). The V gene lost 7 bases and the J gene lost 2 bases, with 16 bases spanning the gap. The CDR3 region is CASHIGGYPYEQYF. For the CDR3, the DNA is TGTGCCAGCCACATAGGCGGGTATCCCTACGAGCAGTACTTC.

V gene TRBV27 combines with J gene TRBJ2-7; D unclear. CDR3 length equals 14 residues. The germline V gene has CDR1 MNHEY and CDR2 SMNVEV (reference sequence). V was pared by 0 bases and J by 3 bases, with 9 bases between. The CDR3 DNA is TGTGCCAGCAGTTTATCTCAGATTAACTACGAGCAGTACTTC. This gives the protein CASSLSQINYEQYF.

DNA for the CDR3: TGTGCCAGCAGCCAAGCCGGGACTAGCGGGCCGTACCAAGAGACCCAGTACTTC. Encoded protein: CASSQAGTSGPYQETQYF. The rearrangement links TRBV11-2 to TRBJ2-5, with 12 bases aligning to TRBD2. This CDR3 spans 18 amino acids. Germline CDR1 is SGHAT and CDR2 is FQNNGV. V trimming: 5 bases; J trimming: 0 bases; junction bases outside the gene matches: 10.

As DNA, the CDR3 is TGTGCCAGCAGGCTCGCCGCCGCGGGGGGGCGGAAGGAGACCCAGTACTTC. Translation gives CASRLAAAGGRKETQYF. This chain uses TRBV3-1 (or the pseudogene TRBV3-2) with TRBJ2-5; 9 bases line up with TRBD2. Germline V lookup: CDR1 LGHDT, CDR2 YNNKEL (reference sequence). V was clipped by 6 bases and J by 5 bases; unmatched bases: 16. The CDR3 totals 17 residues.

This rearrangement joins TRBV11-3 to TRBJ2-1, with 12 positions matching TRBD2. CDR3 length equals 15 residues. V dropped 5 bases and J dropped 8; count of bases not matched to a gene: 7. Germline loops: CDR1 SGHNT, CDR2 YENEEA. CDR3: CASSPRLAGVHEQFF. The CDR3 bases are TGTGCCAGCAGCCCCAGACTAGCGGGGGTTCATGAGCAGTTCTTC.

The rearrangement joins TRBV2 to TRBJ2-1; TRBD1 agrees at 9 bases. From germline, CDR1 is SNHLY and CDR2 FYNNEI. Unmatched junction bases numbered 9, after V lost 7 bases and J lost 8 bases. This CDR3 is 14 amino acids long. The CDR3 region has the DNA TGTGCCAGCACCCCACAGGGGGCCCTAGATGAGCAGTTCTTC. This codes for CASTPQGALDEQFF.

This chain uses TRBV7-8 with TRBJ1-2; possible D gene TRBD1, 6 bases. V was trimmed by 5 bases and J by 3 bases, leaving 13 bases between them. Per germline, CDR1 SGHVS and CDR2 FQNEAQ. The CDR3 extends over 14 amino acids. CDR3 coding DNA: TGTGCCAGCAGCCGAACAGGGTTTGACTATGGCTACACCTTC. It translates to CASSRTGFDYGYTF. The full variable domain, rest sourced from reference TRBV7-8 and TRBJ1-2, is GAGVSQSPRYKVAKRGQDVALRCDPISGHVSLFWYQQALGQGPEFLTYFQNEAQLDKSGLPSDRFFAERPEGSVSTLKIQRTQQEDSAVYLCASSRTGFDYGYTFGSGTRLTVV.

This clone turned up a few times. This chain's CDR3 is CASSVGTSGGVSYNEQFF. The DNA of the CDR3 is TGTGCCAGCAGCGTAGGAACTAGCGGGGGGGTCTCCTACAATGAGCAGTTCTTC. The chain joins TRBV9 to TRBJ2-1; 13 nucleotides match TRBD2. Per germline, CDR1 SGDLS and CDR2 YYNGEE. The trim removed 0 bases at V and 0 bases at J, leaving 3 bases unmatched. CDR3 length: 18 residues.

The CDR3 loop is CAGQGPSPEAFF. The CDR3 DNA sequence: TGTGCCGGTCAGGGGCCTTCCCCTGAAGCTTTCTTT. The chain recombines TRBV6-5 with TRBJ1-1; D perhaps matches TRBD1 (6 bases). Looked up from germline, CDR1 is MNHEY and CDR2 is SVGAGI. Trimming took 11 bases from V and 6 from J, leaving 16 bases between them. This CDR3 has 12 amino acids.

This clone was counted a few times. The chain combines TRBV29-1 with TRBJ2-5; D is ambiguous. There are 13 residues in the CDR3. Germline V lookup: CDR1 SQVTM, CDR2 ANQGSEA. V lost 4 bases, J lost 4 bases, and 13 bases lay in between. The CDR3 is CSVARSGRETQYF. CDR3 nucleotides: TGCAGCGTTGCAAGGTCGGGTAGAGAGACCCAGTACTTC.

This chain links TRBV6-6 with TRBJ2-7; TRBD1 might be the D (5 bases). The CDR3 consists of 16 residues. V was shortened by 0 bases and J by 3 bases, with 15 bases between the two germline ends. Per the germline V gene, CDR1 is MNHNY and CDR2 is SVGAGI (reference sequence). The CDR3 is CASSYSFAATVYEQYF. In DNA form, the CDR3 reads TGTGCCAGCAGTTACTCTTTTGCGGCGACAGTCTACGAGCAGTACTTC.

This sequence joins TRBV5-1 and TRBJ2-3, with D maybe TRBD2 (6 bases). V dropped 1 base and J dropped 10 bases, with 16 bases sitting between them. This CDR3 has 14 residues. CDR1 SGHRS and CDR2 YFSETQ come from the germline V gene. CDR3 bases: TGCGCCAGCAGCTTGTCAACCGGGAGAAATGCGCAGTATTTT. Translated, it gives CASSLSTGRNAQYF.

The table lists this clone with a few counts. The J gene is TRBJ2-7, the V gene TRBV19, with 9 bases fitting TRBD1. After removal of 4 bases from V and 6 bases from J, the junction contained 4 bases not matched to a gene. CDR1 is LNHDA and CDR2 is SQIVND in the germline V gene (reference sequence). The CDR3 contains 13 residues. The CDR3 protein is CASSNRGLTEQYF. The CDR3 DNA sequence: TGTGCCAGTAGTAACAGGGGGCTTACCGAGCAGTACTTC.

V is TRBV19 and J is TRBJ1-2; TRBD1 matches at 9 bases. CDR3 length: 13 amino acids. Trimming at V came to 5 bases and at J to 6 bases, leaving 4 bases not matched to a gene. Germline V CDR1 and CDR2: LNHDA, SQIVND (reference sequence). The CDR3 bases are TGTGCCAGTAGTCTCGGGACAGGGAATGGCTACACCTTC. Its translation is CASSLGTGNGYTF.

This clone appeared a few times. This chain links TRBV27 with TRBJ2-3; D perhaps matches TRBD1 (5 bases). Germline V CDR1 and CDR2: MNHEY, SMNVEV (reference sequence). Trimming left V 2 bases short and J 7 bases short, with 7 bases between. The CDR3 consists of 12 residues. CDR3 DNA sequence: TGTGCCAGCAGTTTAGGGGCAAATACGCAGTATTTT. Protein: CASSLGANTQYF.

The rearrangement uses TRBV24-1 and TRBJ1-5, with D hard to call. Germline V gene data show CDR1 as KGHDR and CDR2 as SFDVKD. This CDR3 spans 12 amino acids. V lost 1 base and J 8 bases, leaving 5 bases between the germline ends. CDR3 in DNA: TGTGCCACCAGTGATTTCGGGGAGCCCCAGCATTTT. Its protein product is CATSDFGEPQHF.

The V and J genes are TRBV4-1 and TRBJ2-7; D is unclear. V was shortened by 0 bases and J by 0 bases, with 9 bases between the two germline ends. This CDR3 is built from 15 residues. The germline V gene encodes CDR1 MGHRA and CDR2 YSYEKL. The CDR3 coding sequence is TGCGCCAGCAGCCAAGAGGCAGAATACTCCTACGAGCAGTACTTC. This gives the protein CASSQEAEYSYEQYF.